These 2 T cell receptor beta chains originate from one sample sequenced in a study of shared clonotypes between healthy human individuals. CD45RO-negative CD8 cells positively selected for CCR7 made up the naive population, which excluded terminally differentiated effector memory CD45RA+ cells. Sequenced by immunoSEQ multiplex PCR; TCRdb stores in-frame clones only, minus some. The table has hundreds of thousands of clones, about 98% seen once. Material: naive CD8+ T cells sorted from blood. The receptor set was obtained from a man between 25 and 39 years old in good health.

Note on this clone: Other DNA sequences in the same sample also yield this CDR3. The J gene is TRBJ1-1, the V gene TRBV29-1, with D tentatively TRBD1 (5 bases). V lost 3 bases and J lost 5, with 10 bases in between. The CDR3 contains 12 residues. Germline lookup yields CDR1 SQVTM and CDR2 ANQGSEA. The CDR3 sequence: CSVDRGDTEAFF. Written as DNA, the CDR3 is TGCAGCGTTGATCGAGGGGATACTGAAGCTTTCTTT. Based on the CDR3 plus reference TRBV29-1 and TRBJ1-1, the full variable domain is SAVISQKPSRDICQRGTSLTIQCQVDSQVTMMFWYRQQPGQSLTLIATANQGSEATYESGFVIDKFPISRPNLTFSTLTVSNMSPEDSSIYLCSVDRGDTEAFFGQGTRLTVV.

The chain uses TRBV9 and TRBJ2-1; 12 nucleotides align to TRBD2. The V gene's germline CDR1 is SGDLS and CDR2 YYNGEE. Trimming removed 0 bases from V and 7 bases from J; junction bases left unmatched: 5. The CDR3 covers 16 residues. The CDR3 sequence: CASSVDATSGRNEQFF. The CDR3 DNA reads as TGTGCCAGCAGCGTAGACGCGACTAGCGGGAGAAATGAGCAGTTCTTC.